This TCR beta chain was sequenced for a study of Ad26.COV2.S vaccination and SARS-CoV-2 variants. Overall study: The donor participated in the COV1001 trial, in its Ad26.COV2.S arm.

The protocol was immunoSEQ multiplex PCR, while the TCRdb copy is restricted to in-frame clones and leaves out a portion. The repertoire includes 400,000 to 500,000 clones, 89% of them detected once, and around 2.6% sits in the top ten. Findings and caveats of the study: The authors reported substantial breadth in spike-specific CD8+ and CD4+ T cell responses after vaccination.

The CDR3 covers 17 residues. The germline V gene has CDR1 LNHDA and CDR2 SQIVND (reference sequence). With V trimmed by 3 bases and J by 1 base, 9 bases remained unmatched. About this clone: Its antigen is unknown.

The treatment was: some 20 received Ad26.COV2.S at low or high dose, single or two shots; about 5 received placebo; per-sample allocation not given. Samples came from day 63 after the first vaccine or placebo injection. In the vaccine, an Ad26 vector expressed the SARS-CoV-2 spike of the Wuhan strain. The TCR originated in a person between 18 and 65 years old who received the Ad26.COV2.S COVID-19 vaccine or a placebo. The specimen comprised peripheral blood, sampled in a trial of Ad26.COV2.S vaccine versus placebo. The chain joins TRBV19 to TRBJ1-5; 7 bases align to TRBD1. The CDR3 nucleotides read TGTGCCAGTAGTATGGGGTTGCAGGGGGTGAGCAATCAGCCCCAGCATTTT. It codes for CASSMGLQGVSNQPQHF.